This T cell receptor (beta chain) was recovered during a study of preoperative IRX-2 immunotherapy in early breast cancer. Noted treatment: preoperative locoregional IRX-2 cytokine immunotherapy. This phase Ib study tested locoregional IRX-2 cytokine immunotherapy given before surgery. The CDR3 spans 17 residues. V dropped 6 bases and J dropped 2 bases, with 19 bases sitting between them. Germline CDR1 reads LNHNV; CDR2 reads YYDKDF (reference sequence). Sequenced by immunoSEQ multiplex PCR; TCRdb stores in-frame clones only, minus some. This sample has around 95,000 clones; 75% to 90% occur once, and the top ten carry approximately 2%.

This specimen consisted of tumor tissue, obtained after IRX-2 immunotherapy. The TCR originated in a human donor with breast cancer. The V gene is TRBV15, the J gene TRBJ2-2; D is perhaps TRBD1 (6 bases). CDR3 DNA: TGTGCCACCAGGGCCAGGGGCTTTCCACCCAACACCGGGGAGCTGTTTTTT. Its protein product is CATRARGFPPNTGELFF. Variable domain in full (rest from reference TRBV15 and TRBJ2-2): DAMVIQNPRYQVTQFGKPVTLSCSQTLNHNVMYWYQQKSSQAPKLLFHYYDKDFNNEADTPDNFQSRRPNTSFCFLDIRSPGLGDTAMYLCATRARGFPPNTGELFFGEGSRLTVL.